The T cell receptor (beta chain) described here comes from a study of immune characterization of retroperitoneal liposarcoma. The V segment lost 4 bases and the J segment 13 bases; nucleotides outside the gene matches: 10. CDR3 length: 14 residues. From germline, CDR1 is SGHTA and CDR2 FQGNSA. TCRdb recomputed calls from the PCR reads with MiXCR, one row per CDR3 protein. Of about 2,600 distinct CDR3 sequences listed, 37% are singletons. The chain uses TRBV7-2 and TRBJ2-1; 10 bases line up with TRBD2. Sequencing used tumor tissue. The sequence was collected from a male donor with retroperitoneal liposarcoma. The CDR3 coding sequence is TGTGCCAGCAGCTCTAGCGGGAGCAGAGAGACCCAGTTCTTC. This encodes CASSSSGSRETQFF.